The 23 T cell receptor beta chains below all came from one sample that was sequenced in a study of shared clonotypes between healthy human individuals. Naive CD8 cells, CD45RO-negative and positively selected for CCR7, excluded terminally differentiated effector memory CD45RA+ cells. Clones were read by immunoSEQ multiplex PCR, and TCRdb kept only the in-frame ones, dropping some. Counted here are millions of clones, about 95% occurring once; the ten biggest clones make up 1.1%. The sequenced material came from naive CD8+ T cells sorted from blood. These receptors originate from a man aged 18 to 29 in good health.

The CDR3 bases are TGTGCCAGCAGTCTCGGGACGCTCACTGAAGCTTTCTTT. Protein product: CASSLGTLTEAFF. This chain connects TRBV27 to TRBJ1-1; TRBD1 might be the D (5 bases). CDR1 and CDR2 (germline): MNHEY, SMNVEV (reference sequence). The CDR3 spans 13 residues. The V end lost 5 bases, the J end lost 4 bases, and 11 bases lay between the germline ends.

The CDR3 bases are TGTGCCAGCAGCTTCTCGTTAGCGGGCTACGAGCAGTACTTC. The encoded protein is CASSFSLAGYEQYF. The rearrangement links TRBV5-6 to TRBJ2-7; 7 bases agree with TRBD2. CDR3 size: 14 residues. J gave up 3 bases and V 2 bases, and 5 bases lay outside the gene matches. Germline-derived CDR1 and CDR2 are SGHDT and YYEEEE.

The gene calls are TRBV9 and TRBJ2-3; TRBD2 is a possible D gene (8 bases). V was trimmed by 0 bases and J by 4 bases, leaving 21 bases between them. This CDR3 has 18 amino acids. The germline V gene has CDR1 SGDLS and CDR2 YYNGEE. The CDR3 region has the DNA TGTGCCAGCAGCGTAGAGGGGGCGATAGCGGGACTTCCAGATACGCAGTATTTT. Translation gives CASSVEGAIAGLPDTQYF.

CDR3 region: CASSQEVWGPETQYF. DNA for the CDR3: TGCGCCAGCAGCCAGGAGGTTTGGGGTCCGGAGACCCAGTACTTC. V gene TRBV4-1 combines with J gene TRBJ2-5; the D gene is possibly TRBD2 (5 bases). Germline CDR1 reads MGHRA; CDR2 reads YSYEKL. CDR3 length: 15 amino acids. The V gene lost 3 bases and the J gene lost 5 bases, with 16 bases spanning the gap.

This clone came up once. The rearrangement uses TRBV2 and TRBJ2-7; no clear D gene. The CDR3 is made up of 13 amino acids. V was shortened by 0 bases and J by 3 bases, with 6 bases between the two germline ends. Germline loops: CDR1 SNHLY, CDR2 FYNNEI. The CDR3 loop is CASSEANGYEQYF. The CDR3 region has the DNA TGTGCCAGCAGTGAAGCTAACGGCTACGAGCAGTACTTC.

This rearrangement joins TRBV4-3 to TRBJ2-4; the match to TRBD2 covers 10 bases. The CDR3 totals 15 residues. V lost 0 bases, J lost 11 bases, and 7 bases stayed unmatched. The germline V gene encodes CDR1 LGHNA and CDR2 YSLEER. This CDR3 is CASSQDRTSGKVQYF. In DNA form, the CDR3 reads TGCGCCAGCAGCCAAGATAGAACTAGCGGGAAGGTTCAGTACTTC.

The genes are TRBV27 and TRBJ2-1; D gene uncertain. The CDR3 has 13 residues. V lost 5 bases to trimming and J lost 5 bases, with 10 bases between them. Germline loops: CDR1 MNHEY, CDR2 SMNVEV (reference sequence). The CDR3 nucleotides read TGTGCCAGCAGTCCCACTCCAAACAATGAGCAGTTCTTC. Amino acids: CASSPTPNNEQFF.

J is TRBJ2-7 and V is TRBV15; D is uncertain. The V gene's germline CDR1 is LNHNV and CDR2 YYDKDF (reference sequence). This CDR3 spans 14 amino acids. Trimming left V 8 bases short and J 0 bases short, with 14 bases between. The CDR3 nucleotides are TGTGCCACCGGACCGGTTCTACACTCCTACGAGCAGTACTTC. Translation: CATGPVLHSYEQYF.

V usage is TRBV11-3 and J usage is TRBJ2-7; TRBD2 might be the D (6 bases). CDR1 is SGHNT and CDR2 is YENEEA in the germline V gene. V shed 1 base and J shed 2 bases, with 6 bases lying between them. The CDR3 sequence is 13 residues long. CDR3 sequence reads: CASSLGGTYEQYF. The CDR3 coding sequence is TGTGCCAGCAGCTTAGGCGGGACCTACGAGCAGTACTTC.

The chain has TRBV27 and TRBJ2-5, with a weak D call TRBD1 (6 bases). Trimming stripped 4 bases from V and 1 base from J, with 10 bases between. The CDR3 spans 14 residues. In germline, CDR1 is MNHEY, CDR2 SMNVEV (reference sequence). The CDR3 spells CASSYLGGQETQYF. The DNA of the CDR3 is TGTGCCAGCAGTTATTTAGGGGGCCAAGAGACCCAGTACTTC.

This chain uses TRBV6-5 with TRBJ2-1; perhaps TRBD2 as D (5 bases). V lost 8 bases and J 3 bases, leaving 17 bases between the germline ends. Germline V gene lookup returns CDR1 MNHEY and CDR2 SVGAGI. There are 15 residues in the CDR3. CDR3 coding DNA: TGTGCCAGCTCCCCGGCGCAGCGGAGCTACAATGAGCAGTTCTTC. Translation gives CASSPAQRSYNEQFF.

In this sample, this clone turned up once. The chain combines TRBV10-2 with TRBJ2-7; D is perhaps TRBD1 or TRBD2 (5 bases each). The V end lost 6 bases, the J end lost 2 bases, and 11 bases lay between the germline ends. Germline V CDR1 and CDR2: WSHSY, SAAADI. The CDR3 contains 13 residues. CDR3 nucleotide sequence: TGCGCCAGCAGCCCTGGGGGAACCTACGAGCAGTACTTC. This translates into CASSPGGTYEQYF.

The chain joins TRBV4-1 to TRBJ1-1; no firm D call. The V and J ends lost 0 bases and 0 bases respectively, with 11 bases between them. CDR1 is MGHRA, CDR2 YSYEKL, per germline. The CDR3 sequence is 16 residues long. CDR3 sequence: CASSQEPSGLNTEAFF. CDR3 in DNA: TGCGCCAGCAGCCAAGAACCGTCAGGACTGAACACTGAAGCTTTCTTT.

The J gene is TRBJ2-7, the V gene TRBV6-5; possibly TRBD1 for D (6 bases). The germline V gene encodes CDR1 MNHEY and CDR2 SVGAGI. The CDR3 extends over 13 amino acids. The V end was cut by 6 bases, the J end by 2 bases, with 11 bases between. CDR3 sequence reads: CASRLGQPYEQYF. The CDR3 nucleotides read TGTGCCAGCAGGTTAGGACAGCCCTACGAGCAGTACTTC.

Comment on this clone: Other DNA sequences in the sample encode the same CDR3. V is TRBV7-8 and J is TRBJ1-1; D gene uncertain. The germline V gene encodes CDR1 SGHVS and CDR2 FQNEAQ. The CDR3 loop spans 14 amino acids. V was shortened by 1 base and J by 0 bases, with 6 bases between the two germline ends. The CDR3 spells CASSLVSMNTEAFF. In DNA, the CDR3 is TGTGCCAGCAGCTTAGTATCGATGAACACTGAAGCTTTCTTT.

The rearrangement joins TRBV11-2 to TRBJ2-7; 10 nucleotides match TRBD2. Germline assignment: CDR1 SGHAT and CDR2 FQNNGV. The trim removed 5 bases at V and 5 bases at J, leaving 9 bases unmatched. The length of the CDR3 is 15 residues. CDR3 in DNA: TGTGCCAGCAGCGGAGCTAGCGGGAGCCAGGACGAGCAGTACTTC. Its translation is CASSGASGSQDEQYF.

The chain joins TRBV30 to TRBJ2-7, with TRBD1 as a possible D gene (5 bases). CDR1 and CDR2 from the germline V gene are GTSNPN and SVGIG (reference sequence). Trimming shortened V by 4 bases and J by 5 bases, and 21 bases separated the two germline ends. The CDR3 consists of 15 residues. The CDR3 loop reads CAWTSWGRAQNEQYF. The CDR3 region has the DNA TGTGCCTGGACCTCGTGGGGCAGGGCTCAGAACGAGCAGTACTTC.

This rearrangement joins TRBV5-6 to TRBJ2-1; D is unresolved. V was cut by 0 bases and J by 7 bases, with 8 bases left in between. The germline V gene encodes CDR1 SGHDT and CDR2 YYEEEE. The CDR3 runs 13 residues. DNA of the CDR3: TGTGCCAGCAGCTTGGGTCCCTTAAATGAGCAGTTCTTC. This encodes CASSLGPLNEQFF. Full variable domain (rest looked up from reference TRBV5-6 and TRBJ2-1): DAGVTQSPTHLIKTRGQQVTLRCSPKSGHDTVSWYQQALGQGPQFIFQYYEEEERQRGNFPDRFSGHQFPNYSSELNVNALLLGDSALYLCASSLGPLNEQFFGPGTRLTVL.

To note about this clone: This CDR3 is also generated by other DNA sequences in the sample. CDR3 nucleotides: TGTGCCAGCAGCGGTGACAGCTACGAGCAGTACTTC. This gives the protein CASSGDSYEQYF. The chain recombines TRBV5-6 with TRBJ2-7; maybe TRBD1 (5 bases). The CDR3 is made up of 12 amino acids. The V gene's germline CDR1 is SGHDT and CDR2 YYEEEE. Trimming took 4 bases from V and 3 from J, leaving 8 bases between them.

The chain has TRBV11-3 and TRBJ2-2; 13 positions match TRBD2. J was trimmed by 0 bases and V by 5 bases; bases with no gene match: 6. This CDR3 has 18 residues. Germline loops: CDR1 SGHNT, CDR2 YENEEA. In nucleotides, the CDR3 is TGTGCCAGCAGCCGGAGACTAGCGGGGGGTCCGAACACCGGGGAGCTGTTTTTT. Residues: CASSRRLAGGPNTGELFF.

The CDR3 region has the DNA TGTGCCAGCAGCCCTTACAAAGATTCTCGAGGCGGGCACCAAGAGACCCAGTACTTC. The encoded protein is CASSPYKDSRGGHQETQYF. The V gene is TRBV9, the J gene TRBJ2-5; D possibly corresponds to TRBD2 (5 bases). This CDR3 has 19 amino acids. Germline values: CDR1 SGDLS, CDR2 YYNGEE. The ends were cut back, 4 bases at V and 0 bases at J, with 25 bases in the middle. The whole variable domain, remainder taken from reference TRBV9 and TRBJ2-5, is DSGVTQTPKHLITATGQRVTLRCSPRSGDLSVYWYQQSLDQGLQFLIQYYNGEERAKGNILERFSAQQFPDLHSELNLSSLELGDSALYFCASSPYKDSRGGHQETQYFGPGTRLLVL.

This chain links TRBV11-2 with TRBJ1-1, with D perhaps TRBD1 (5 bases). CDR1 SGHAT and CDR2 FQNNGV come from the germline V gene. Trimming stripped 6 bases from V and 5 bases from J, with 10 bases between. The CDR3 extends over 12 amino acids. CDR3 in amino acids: CASSGGWTEAFF. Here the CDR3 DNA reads TGTGCCAGCAGTGGGGGATGGACTGAAGCTTTCTTT.

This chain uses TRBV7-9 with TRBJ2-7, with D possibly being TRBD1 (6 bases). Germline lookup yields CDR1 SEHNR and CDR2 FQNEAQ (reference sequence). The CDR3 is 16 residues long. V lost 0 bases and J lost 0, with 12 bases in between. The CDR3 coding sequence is TGTGCCAGCAGCTTAGCGCCACAGGGCCTCTCCTACGAGCAGTACTTC. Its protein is CASSLAPQGLSYEQYF.